Listed below are T cell receptor beta chains from one sample, sequenced in a study of cytomegalovirus exposure and HLA in healthy donors. Generated by immunoSEQ multiplex PCR, the TCRdb table keeps only in-frame clones and is missing some. The sample contains 100,000 to 150,000 clones, roughly 90% of which appear only once. Sample: PBMCs. These receptors all stem from a woman younger than 35 in good health and CMV-seronegative. The CDR3 runs from the conserved cysteine through the conserved F or W. The D gene is left open where the match is weak. Clone size is given for some rows only: seen once, a few or many times, or a class if the clone is expanded.

V gene,CDR3 length,clone size,D gene,J gene,CDR3 protein,CDR3 DNA
TRBV19,16,once,TRBD2,TRBJ2-5,CASSNRGWGGQETQYF,TGTGCCAGTAGCAATAGGGGTTGGGGGGGACAAGAGACCCAGTACTTC
TRBV9,14,NA,TRBD2,TRBJ2-3,CASSGGLGSDTQYF,TGTGCCAGCAGCGGGGGACTAGGCTCAGATACGCAGTATTTT
TRBV10-3,16,NA,NA,TRBJ1-1,CAISESTQGRATEAFF,TGTGCCATCAGTGAGTCGACTCAGGGGCGCGCCACTGAAGCTTTCTTT
TRBV7-9,15,NA,TRBD1,TRBJ2-2,CASSRRQGAAGELFF,TGTGCCAGCAGCCGCCGACAGGGGGCGGCCGGGGAGCTGTTTTTT
TRBV9,15,once,TRBD2,TRBJ2-1,CASSVTSGSYNEQFF,TGTGCCAGCAGCGTCACTAGCGGCTCCTACAATGAGCAGTTCTTC
TRBV13,16,NA,TRBD2,TRBJ2-5,CASSSMWLAGKETQYF,TGTGCCAGCAGCTCCATGTGGCTAGCGGGAAAAGAGACCCAGTACTTC
TRBV5-1,15,few,TRBD1,TRBJ2-3,CASSLGDRDTDTQYF,TGCGCCAGCAGCTTGGGGGACAGGGACACAGATACGCAGTATTTT
TRBV7-5,19,NA,NA,TRBJ1-5,CVRSFVIFRGGGSNQPQHF,TGTGTCAGAAGCTTCGTGATTTTTAGGGGCGGGGGTAGCAATCAGCCCCAGCATTTT
TRBV28,18,NA,NA,TRBJ1-2,CASSPQTISAGSNYGYTF,TGTGCCAGCAGTCCACAAACCATCTCGGCAGGGTCGAACTATGGCTACACCTTC
TRBV30,15,NA,NA,TRBJ2-7,CAWSVLRARGGEQYF,TGTGCCTGGAGTGTATTGCGGGCCAGGGGCGGCGAGCAGTACTTC
TRBV6-5,14,NA,NA,TRBJ1-5,CASSYDSRNQPQHF,TGTGCCAGCAGTTATGACAGCCGCAATCAGCCCCAGCATTTT
TRBV5-6,16,NA,TRBD2,TRBJ2-5,CASSLGSGSSQETQYF,TGTGCCAGCAGCTTGGGTAGCGGGAGCTCCCAAGAGACCCAGTACTTC
TRBV6-1,14,NA,TRBD2,TRBJ2-7,CASSTSGSGYEQYF,TGTGCCAGCAGCACTAGCGGGAGTGGCTACGAGCAGTACTTC
TRBV7-2,14,NA,NA,TRBJ1-2,CASSLGAGSYGYTF,TGTGCCAGCAGCTTAGGTGCGGGGAGCTATGGCTACACCTTC
TRBV7-3,13,NA,NA,TRBJ1-2,CASSPQEGYGYTF,TGTGCCAGCAGTCCCCAGGAAGGCTATGGCTACACCTTC
TRBV27,14,NA,TRBD2,TRBJ2-2,CASSLGGGTGELFF,TGTGCCAGCAGTTTAGGCGGGGGGACCGGGGAGCTGTTTTTT
TRBV2,12,NA,TRBD1,TRBJ1-2,CASSEDRGGYTF,TGTGCCAGCAGTGAGGACAGGGGTGGCTACACCTTC
TRBV2,11,few,NA,TRBJ2-7,CASSSKYEQYF,TGTGCCAGCAGTAGCAAGTACGAGCAGTACTTC
TRBV4-3,15,once,TRBD2,TRBJ2-7,CASSQDQGTSLEQYF,TGCGCCAGCAGCCAAGATCAGGGGACTAGTCTCGAGCAGTACTTC
TRBV9,12,few,NA,TRBJ2-7,CASSVEPGEQYF,TGTGCCAGCAGCGTAGAGCCTGGCGAGCAGTACTTC